This TCR beta chain was sequenced for a study of OX40 agonist ivuxolimab in advanced cancers. For the study at large: People who had prior anti-PD-1, anti-PD-L1 or anti-CTLA-4 therapy could take part, and under 45% had some.

V dropped 0 bases and J dropped 1 base, with 9 bases sitting between them. The CDR3 is 15 amino acids. Germline CDR1 reads SGDLS; CDR2 reads YYNGEE. TCRdb keeps only in-frame clones here, not all; method: immunoSEQ multiplex PCR. The sample gives tens of thousands of clones, around 87% of which show up once; 0.37% is in the top ten. The sample here was CD4+ or CD8+ T cells sorted from blood, taken in a trial of the OX40 agonist ivuxolimab. This receptor was taken from an adult with an advanced solid tumor such as melanoma, head and neck, liver or kidney cancer. The rearrangement uses TRBV9 and TRBJ2-3, with no clear D. Here the CDR3 reads CASSVDRSGTDTQYF. Here the CDR3 DNA reads TGTGCCAGCAGCGTAGACCGGTCTGGCACAGATACGCAGTATTTT.